These 24 T cell receptor beta chains originate from one sample sequenced in a study of shared clonotypes between healthy human individuals (dated by TCRdb to between 2020 and 2021). The library was produced with the immunoSEQ multiplex PCR assay. TCRdb holds this immuneACCESS table with in-frame rearrangements only. Some clones are missing; in checked studies, unresolved V genes explain under half, and the rest has no known cause. Across this sample there are a few million clones, with about 92% seen only once. The ten largest account for 0.13% to 0.15% of the sample. The specimen sequenced was naive CD4+ T cells sorted from blood. The cell subset or site label, read with the paper, signifies: CD45RA+ positively selected. The source of these receptors is a young man in good health.

The CDR3 is CASGEATSYEQYF. The CDR3 DNA sequence: TGTGCCAGCGGGGAGGCTACCTCCTACGAGCAGTACTTC. The chain carries TRBV6-4 and TRBJ2-7; possible D gene TRBD2, 6 bases. The germline V gene encodes CDR1 MRHNA and CDR2 SNTAGT. This CDR3 region has 13 residues. Trimming cost V 8 bases and J 0 bases, with 11 bases left between them.

This rearrangement joins TRBV5-1 to TRBJ2-4, with D possibly being TRBD2 (6 bases). Germline V gives CDR1 SGHRS, CDR2 YFSETQ. The CDR3 is 20 amino acids. V was pared by 0 bases and J by 2 bases, with 24 bases between. CDR3 in DNA: TGCGCCAGCAGCTTGGCCTGGGGTAGCGGTCCGCGATTATCCAAAAACATTCAGTACTTC. Translated: CASSLAWGSGPRLSKNIQYF.

The genes are TRBV5-1 and TRBJ2-4; 9 bases are shared with TRBD1. Germline CDR1 SGHRS, CDR2 YFSETQ. This CDR3 is 16 amino acids long. V lost 0 bases and J lost 5; bases outside the gene matches: 6. CDR3: CASSLAVGQGENIQYF. As DNA, the CDR3 is TGCGCCAGCAGCTTGGCCGTGGGACAGGGCGAAAACATTCAGTACTTC.

This clone came up once. The chain carries TRBV6-1 and TRBJ2-3, with 8 bases aligning to TRBD2. Trimming removed 4 bases from V and 2 bases from J; junction bases left unmatched: 5. The germline V gene has CDR1 MNHNS and CDR2 SASEGT. The CDR3 contains 15 residues. CDR3 in amino acids: CASSVAGTDTDTQYF. The CDR3 nucleotides are TGTGCCAGCAGTGTAGCGGGGACCGACACAGATACGCAGTATTTT.

This chain connects TRBV10-3 to TRBJ2-7, with 8 bases identical to TRBD2. The CDR3 extends over 13 amino acids. The V segment lost 11 bases and the J segment 1 base; nucleotides outside the gene matches: 7. In germline, CDR1 is ENHRY, CDR2 SYGVKD. CDR3 nucleotides: TGTGCCGTCTCGGGGGGGGTTTCCTACGAGCAGTACTTC. Its translation: CAVSGGVSYEQYF.

V gene TRBV18 combines with J gene TRBJ1-6, with 8 bases lining up with TRBD1. The length of the CDR3 is 14 residues. Trimming took 6 bases from V and 8 from J; bases not matched to a gene: 6. Per germline, CDR1 KGHSH and CDR2 LQKENI. The CDR3 coding sequence is TGTGCCAGCTCTCTGATACAGGGGGATTCACCCCTCCACTTT. Its translation is CASSLIQGDSPLHF.

CDR3 in DNA: TGTGCCAGCATTAAGCTGGCGGGAAATAACTACGAGCAGTACTTC. Amino acids: CASIKLAGNNYEQYF. The chain has TRBV6-5 and TRBJ2-7, with D possibly matching TRBD2 (6 bases). This CDR3 is 15 amino acids long. Trimming removed 7 bases at V and 3 bases at J, with 19 bases between. From germline, CDR1 is MNHEY and CDR2 SVGAGI.

This clone occurred once. The chain couples TRBV7-2 to TRBJ2-7; the match to TRBD2 covers 13 bases. In germline, CDR1 is SGHTA, CDR2 FQGNSA. The CDR3 is 15 amino acids. The ends lost 3 bases at V and 5 bases at J; junction bases unmatched: 4. The CDR3 sequence is CASSFGLAGVNEQYF. DNA for the CDR3: TGTGCCAGCAGCTTCGGACTAGCGGGAGTGAACGAGCAGTACTTC.

The table lists this clone with a few counts. The rearrangement uses TRBV10-3 and TRBJ1-1, with TRBD1 identical over 8 bases. Losses at the gene ends were 5 bases for V and 1 base for J; bases not matched to a gene: 6. Looked up from germline, CDR1 is ENHRY and CDR2 is SYGVKD. The CDR3 loop spans 15 amino acids. CDR3 sequence (DNA): TGTGCCATCAGTACCTCAGGGGGCCAGAACACTGAAGCTTTCTTT. Translating gives CAISTSGGQNTEAFF.

This rearrangement joins TRBV5-1 to TRBJ1-6; TRBD1 aligns across 11 bases. The CDR3 has 16 amino acids. Germline trimming cut 0 bases from V and 6 bases from J; bases unmatched to any gene: 2. Germline lookup yields CDR1 SGHRS and CDR2 YFSETQ. CDR3 sequence (DNA): TGCGCCAGCAGCTTGGAAGGGACAGGGGGTAATTCACCCCTCCACTTT. It translates to CASSLEGTGGNSPLHF.

With respect to this clone: Other DNA variants within this sample encode the same CDR3. The J gene is TRBJ2-7, the V gene TRBV5-1, with D possibly TRBD2 on 5 matching bases. Germline loops: CDR1 SGHRS, CDR2 YFSETQ. The CDR3 totals 14 residues. V was pared by 4 bases and J by 0 bases, with 11 bases between. The CDR3 nucleotides read TGCGCCAGCAGCCCCGAGGGCGGCTCCTACGAGCAGTACTTC. This translates into CASSPEGGSYEQYF.

The CDR3 spells CSARTGGEQFF. The CDR3 DNA follows: TGCAGTGCTAGGACCGGGGGTGAGCAGTTCTTC. The J gene is TRBJ2-1, the V gene TRBV20-1; D possibly corresponds to TRBD2 (6 bases). Per the germline V gene, CDR1 is DFQATT and CDR2 is SNEGSKA (reference sequence). Trimming shortened V by 3 bases and J by 9 bases, and 9 bases separated the two germline ends. This CDR3 spans 11 amino acids.

The chain joins TRBV5-8 to TRBJ2-2; D perhaps matches TRBD1 (6 bases). Germline CDR1 is SGHTS and CDR2 is YDEGEE. This CDR3 comprises 16 residues. V lost 6 bases and J 4 bases, leaving 19 bases between the germline ends. The CDR3 coding sequence is TGTGCCAGCAATTTCTTGACAGGAAAGGTCACCGGGGAGCTGTTTTTT. It yields the protein CASNFLTGKVTGELFF.

The V gene is TRBV4-1, the J gene TRBJ1-3; D remains ambiguous. The V gene's germline CDR1 is MGHRA and CDR2 YSYEKL. The CDR3 sequence is 15 residues long. The V gene lost 4 bases and the J gene lost 4 bases, with 14 bases spanning the gap. The CDR3 DNA reads as TGCGCCAGCAGCCGACTCGGAGATTTGGGAAACACCATATATTTT. Amino acids: CASSRLGDLGNTIYF.

The chain couples TRBV23-1 to TRBJ2-2; 8 nucleotides align to TRBD1. TRBV23-1 has ORF status, its function being uncertain. After removal of 3 bases from V and 2 bases from J, the junction contained 8 bases not matched to a gene. The CDR3 sequence is 17 residues long. Here the CDR3 DNA reads TGCGCCAGCAGTCAGCGGAACAGGGGGTTTAACACCGGGGAGCTGTTTTTT. Translated: CASSQRNRGFNTGELFF.

This clone was observed a single time. V usage is TRBV4-1 and J usage is TRBJ2-5; 13 nucleotides align to TRBD2. Germline V gene data show CDR1 as MGHRA and CDR2 as YSYEKL. CDR3 length equals 18 residues. V was clipped by 0 bases and J by 1 base; unmatched bases: 5. CDR3 in DNA: TGCGCCAGCAGCCAAGAACTAGCGGGAGGGCCCGTCCAAGAGACCCAGTACTTC. Translation gives CASSQELAGGPVQETQYF.

The V and J genes are TRBV27 and TRBJ2-5; 12 bases are shared with TRBD1. Germline V CDR1 and CDR2: MNHEY, SMNVEV (reference sequence). The CDR3 spans 15 residues. The V segment lost 3 bases and the J segment 7 bases; nucleotides outside the gene matches: 6. The CDR3 DNA follows: TGTGCCAGCAGTTTGGGGGGACAGGGGGCAAGGACCCAGTACTTC. Amino acid sequence: CASSLGGQGARTQYF.

The chain joins TRBV28 to TRBJ1-5; D unclear. This CDR3 contains 15 residues. Germline V gene lookup returns CDR1 MDHEN and CDR2 SYDVKM. Trimming pared 6 bases from V and 1 base from J, leaving 13 bases between. The CDR3 DNA follows: TGTGCCAGCAGCCGGCCCGGACTGAGCAATCAGCCCCAGCATTTT. Protein sequence: CASSRPGLSNQPQHF.

This clone has just one count. The chain is built from TRBV6-5 and TRBJ2-5, with 7 bases matching TRBD2. Germline CDR1 MNHEY, CDR2 SVGAGI. This CDR3 has 14 residues. V was pared by 5 bases and J by 2 bases, with 5 bases of the junction left unmatched. CDR3 loop: CASSLLAEQETQYF. CDR3 DNA: TGTGCCAGCAGTCTCCTAGCGGAGCAAGAGACCCAGTACTTC.

This clone was seen a few times. This chain connects TRBV6-5 to TRBJ2-7, with TRBD1 matching over 9 bases. The CDR3 runs to 14 residues. The germline V gene encodes CDR1 MNHEY and CDR2 SVGAGI. V gave up 7 bases and J gave up 5 bases; unmatched junction bases: 9. In nucleotides, the CDR3 is TGTGCCAGCACCAGCCGGGACAGGGTACACGAGCAGTACTTC. This gives the protein CASTSRDRVHEQYF.

The rearrangement joins TRBV21-1 to TRBJ1-4; whether TRBD1, the table's D call, matches the DNA was not checked. TRBV21-1 represents a pseudogene. This CDR3 contains 18 residues. The CDR3 coding sequence is TGTGCCAGCAGCAAAGAAGGCCGGGACAGGGCTTTTTATGAAAAACTGTTTTTT. This translates into CASSKEGRDRAFYEKLFF.

The sample holds a few counts of this clone. The chain carries TRBV30 and TRBJ1-4; D is possibly TRBD1 (5 bases). Trimming took off 2 bases at V and 4 bases at J, with 11 bases between the two ends. This CDR3 region has 14 residues. CDR1 is GTSNPN and CDR2 is SVGIG in the germline V gene (reference sequence). The CDR3 bases are TGTGCCTGGAGTCTGGGGCAGGTTAATGAAAAACTGTTTTTT. It yields the protein CAWSLGQVNEKLFF.

The CDR3 is CAISNGPFSGNTIYF. The CDR3, as DNA: TGTGCCATCAGTAACGGACCGTTCTCTGGAAACACCATATATTTT. The chain couples TRBV10-3 to TRBJ1-3; D is ambiguous. The CDR3 is 15 residues long. V shed 5 bases and J shed 0 bases, with 11 bases lying between them. The germline V gene encodes CDR1 ENHRY and CDR2 SYGVKD.

The chain uses TRBV5-1 and TRBJ2-3; 7 bases line up with TRBD2. Trimming removed 0 bases from V and 0 bases from J; junction bases left unmatched: 4. This CDR3 has 16 amino acids. Germline CDR1 SGHRS, CDR2 YFSETQ. CDR3 protein: CASSLVAGASTDTQYF. The CDR3 bases are TGCGCCAGCAGCTTGGTGGCGGGAGCAAGCACAGATACGCAGTATTTT.